Listed below are T cell receptor beta chains from one sample, sequenced in a study of blood T cells in healthy people across ages. A single record per CDR3 protein comes from TCRdb applying MiXCR to the 5' RACE reads. In the table there are roughly 930,000 distinct CDR3 sequences, around 49% of which are singletons. Sequencing was carried out using blood. The receptors were sampled from a young man in good health. Each CDR3 is given with its conserved first and last residue. The size entry is marked missing in some rows and otherwise reads once, few, many or a size class.

J gene | V gene | clone size | CDR3 protein
TRBJ1-4 | TRBV4-3 | once | CASSPEAETNEKLFF
TRBJ2-5 | TRBV29-1 | NA | CSVTRDQETQYF
TRBJ2-1 | TRBV3-1 | NA | CASSHGSGGPREQFF
TRBJ2-1 | TRBV4-1 | NA | CASSQLETYNEQFF
TRBJ2-4 | TRBV18 | NA | CASSPRRDRGIQYF
NA | TRBV5-1 | NA | CASSLERQGNEQYF
TRBJ2-1 | TRBV20-1 | few | CSADDRKNEQFF
TRBJ2-5 | TRBV12-3/TRBV12-4 | once | CASRRQGAEETQYF
TRBJ2-5 | TRBV9 | few | CASSVGGGEGETQYF
TRBJ2-1 | TRBV20-1 | few | CSLKTGGPGNEQFF
TRBJ2-1 | TRBV7-6 | many | CASSLEGFSSYNEQFF
TRBJ2-7 | TRBV9 | many | CASSLQGDFSYEQYF
TRBJ2-1 | TRBV9 | few | CASSVGDRGTSYNEQFF
TRBJ2-7 | TRBV6-1 | NA | CASSAGLPLVEQYF
TRBJ2-1 | TRBV3-1 | NA | CASSPRLAGGEQFF
TRBJ1-5 | TRBV30 | NA | CAWSRSTGGVSSNQPQHF
TRBJ2-2 | TRBV9 | few | CASSVDLTTGELFF
TRBJ2-7 | TRBV20-1 | NA | CSARDHSAGTSGSYEQYF
TRBJ1-4 | TRBV25-1 | many | CASSERGGMANEKLFF
TRBJ1-1 | TRBV3-1 | NA | CASSQGVMNTEAFF
TRBJ2-5 | TRBV5-5 | few | CASSFRSLGGPRAQETQYF
TRBJ2-3 | TRBV9 | few | CASSVEPSGSSTTDTQYF
TRBJ2-2 | TRBV4-2 | NA | CASSRNRGTGELFF
TRBJ1-2 | TRBV10-3 | NA | CAISEDRGHGYTF
TRBJ2-3 | TRBV9 | NA | CASSSPPKGADTQYF
TRBJ1-4 | TRBV20-1 | few | CSARGRFREKLFF
TRBJ2-1 | TRBV27 | NA | CASSSLLGIHNEQFF
TRBJ2-1 | TRBV6-5 | NA | CASSYSGVGFLSYNEQFF
TRBJ1-6 | TRBV20-1 | NA | CSARAGSRGDSPLHF
TRBJ2-5 | TRBV12-3/TRBV12-4 | few | CASSYYPTGGEETQYF
TRBJ2-1 | TRBV11-1 | many | CASSRSGVVHEQFF
TRBJ1-1 | TRBV6-5 | NA | CASSYGRGTEAFF
TRBJ2-5 | TRBV4-2 | NA | CAGSQDEAGRERYF
TRBJ2-4 | TRBV5-1 | NA | CASSYGGQGAAKNIQYF
TRBJ2-2 | TRBV13 | NA | CASSLGREGIVTGELFF
TRBJ2-1 | TRBV4-3 | NA | CASSLTTSGGGWDEQFF
TRBJ1-4 | TRBV10-3 | few | CAISRTETNEKLFF
TRBJ2-7 | TRBV20-1 | NA | CSAHRTGGSYEQYF
NA | TRBV11-2 | few | CASSTRQYFKNIQYF
TRBJ2-3 | TRBV9 | many | CASSVSGTSGGYF
TRBJ2-7 | TRBV28 | NA | CASSLPGAVYEQYF
TRBJ2-1 | TRBV7-2 | few | CASSFGPPGEQFF
TRBJ2-7 | TRBV7-9 | many | CASSLDGSAAYEQYF